This T cell receptor (beta chain) was sequenced in a study of Ad26.COV2.S vaccination and SARS-CoV-2 variants. Study at large: Each vaccinee took Ad26.COV2.S intramuscularly, once or twice 56 days apart.

Sequencing was performed with immunoSEQ multiplex PCR; in TCRdb, only in-frame clones are kept and a portion is missing. The data hold 410,000 or so clones, with 90% observed a single time. A note on this clone: What it binds is not known.

Regarding treatment: roughly 19 received Ad26.COV2.S at low or high dose, single or two shots; 5 received placebo; per-sample allocation not given. The samples were gathered on day 63 after the first injection of vaccine or placebo. Broader study findings: Marked by substantial breadth, spike-specific CD8+ and CD4+ T cell responses were reportedly seen after vaccination. Comparability of non-spike TCR breadth was observed across vaccine and placebo recipients.

Trimming removed 3 bases at V and 1 base at J, with 6 bases between. CDR1 is WNHNN and CDR2 is SYGVQD in the germline V gene (reference sequence). The CDR3 is 13 amino acids. J is TRBJ1-1 and V is TRBV10-1; D ambiguous. The TCR sequence derives from a person between 18 and 65 years old who received the Ad26.COV2.S COVID-19 vaccine or a placebo. The specimen comprised peripheral blood, sampled in a trial of Ad26.COV2.S vaccine versus placebo. CDR3 in DNA: TGCGCCAGCAGTGATGCGCCGAACACTGAAGCTTTCTTT. It codes for CASSDAPNTEAFF.